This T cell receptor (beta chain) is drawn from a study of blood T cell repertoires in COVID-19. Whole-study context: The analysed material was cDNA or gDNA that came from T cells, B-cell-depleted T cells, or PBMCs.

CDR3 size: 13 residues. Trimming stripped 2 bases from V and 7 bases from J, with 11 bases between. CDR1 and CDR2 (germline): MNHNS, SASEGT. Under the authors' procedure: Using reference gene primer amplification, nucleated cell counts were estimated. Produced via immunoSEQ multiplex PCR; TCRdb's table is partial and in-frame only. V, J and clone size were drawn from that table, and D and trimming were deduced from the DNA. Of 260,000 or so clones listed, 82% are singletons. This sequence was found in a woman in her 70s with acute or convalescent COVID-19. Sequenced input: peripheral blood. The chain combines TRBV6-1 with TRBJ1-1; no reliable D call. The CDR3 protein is CASSERTNSEAFF. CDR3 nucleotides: TGTGCCAGCAGTGAACGGACTAATAGTGAAGCTTTCTTT.